This T cell receptor beta chain was sequenced for a study of T cells after yellow fever vaccination. Study findings and constraints: Post-booster repertoires again held most primary-vaccination clones (just under 97% CD4, roughly 88% CD8). Sorted repertoires could include abundant contaminating clonotypes from bulk cells.

The V gene's germline CDR1 is DFQATT and CDR2 SNEGSKA (reference sequence). The CDR3 loop spans 15 amino acids. Trimming left V 3 bases short and J 8 bases short, with 20 bases between. Only a few counts were recorded for this clonotype. Its matching antigen is unknown. TCRdb analysed the 5' RACE reads with MiXCR anew, one entry per CDR3 protein. The table lists around 320,000 distinct CDR3 sequences, 7.5% to 9.5% of them singletons. The rearrangement joins TRBV20-1 to TRBJ2-1; possibly TRBD1 or TRBD2 for D (5 bases each). Source: CD4+ T cells sorted from PBMCs, taken 5 days after the yellow fever booster vaccination. The source of this sequence is a man aged 18 to 29 who received the YFV17D yellow fever vaccine. CDR3 sequence (DNA): TGCAGTGCTAGCCAAGTCTCGGCAGGGAGAGATGAGCAGTTCTTC. This gives the protein CSASQVSAGRDEQFF.